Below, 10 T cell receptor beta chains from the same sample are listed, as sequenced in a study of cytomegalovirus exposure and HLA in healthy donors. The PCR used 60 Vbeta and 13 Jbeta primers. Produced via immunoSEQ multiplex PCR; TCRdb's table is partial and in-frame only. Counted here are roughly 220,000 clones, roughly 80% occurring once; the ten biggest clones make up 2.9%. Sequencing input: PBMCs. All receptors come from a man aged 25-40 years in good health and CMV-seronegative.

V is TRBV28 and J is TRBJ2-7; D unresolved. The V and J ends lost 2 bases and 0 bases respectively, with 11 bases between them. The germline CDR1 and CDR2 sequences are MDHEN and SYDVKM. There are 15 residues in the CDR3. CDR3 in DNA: TGTGCCAGCAGTTTAGTCAGGCTAAGCTCCTACGAGCAGTACTTC. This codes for CASSLVRLSSYEQYF.

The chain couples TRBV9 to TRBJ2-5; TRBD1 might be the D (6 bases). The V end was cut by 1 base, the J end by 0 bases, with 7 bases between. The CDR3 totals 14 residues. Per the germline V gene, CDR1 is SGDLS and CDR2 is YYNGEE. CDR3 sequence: CASSVQGYQETQYF. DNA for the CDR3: TGTGCCAGCAGCGTACAGGGGTACCAAGAGACCCAGTACTTC.

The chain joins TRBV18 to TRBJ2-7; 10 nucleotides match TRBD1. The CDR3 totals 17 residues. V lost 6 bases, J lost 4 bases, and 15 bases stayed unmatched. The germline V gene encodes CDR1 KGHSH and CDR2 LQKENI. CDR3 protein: CASSSRDRGRGPYEQYF. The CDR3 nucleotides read TGTGCCAGCTCGTCCCGGGACAGGGGAAGGGGTCCATACGAGCAGTACTTC.

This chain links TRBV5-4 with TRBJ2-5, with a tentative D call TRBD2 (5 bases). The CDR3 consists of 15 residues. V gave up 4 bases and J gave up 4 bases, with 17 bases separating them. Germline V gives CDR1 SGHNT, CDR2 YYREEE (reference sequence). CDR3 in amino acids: CASSPDPGVRETQYF. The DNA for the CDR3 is TGTGCCAGCAGCCCAGACCCCGGGGTGCGAGAGACCCAGTACTTC.

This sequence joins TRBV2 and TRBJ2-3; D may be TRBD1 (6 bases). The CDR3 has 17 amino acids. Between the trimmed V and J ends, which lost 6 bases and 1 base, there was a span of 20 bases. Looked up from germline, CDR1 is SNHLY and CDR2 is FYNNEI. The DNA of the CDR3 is TGTGCCAGCAGGCCAGGAACAGGGATTGCGGGCACAGATACGCAGTATTTT. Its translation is CASRPGTGIAGTDTQYF.

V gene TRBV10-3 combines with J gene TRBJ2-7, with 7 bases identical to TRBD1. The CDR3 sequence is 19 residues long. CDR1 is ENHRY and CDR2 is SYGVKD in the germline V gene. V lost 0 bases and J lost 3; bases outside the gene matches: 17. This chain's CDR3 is CAISESKGRYDRESYEQYF. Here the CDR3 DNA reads TGTGCCATCAGTGAGTCGAAGGGGAGATATGACAGGGAAAGCTACGAGCAGTACTTC.

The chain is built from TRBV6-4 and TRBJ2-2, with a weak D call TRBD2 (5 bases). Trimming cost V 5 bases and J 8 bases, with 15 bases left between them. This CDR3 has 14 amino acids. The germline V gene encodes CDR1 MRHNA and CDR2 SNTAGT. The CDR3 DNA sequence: TGTGCCAGCAGTCGGGAAGCTCTGTCGGGGGAGCTGTTTTTT. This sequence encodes CASSREALSGELFF.

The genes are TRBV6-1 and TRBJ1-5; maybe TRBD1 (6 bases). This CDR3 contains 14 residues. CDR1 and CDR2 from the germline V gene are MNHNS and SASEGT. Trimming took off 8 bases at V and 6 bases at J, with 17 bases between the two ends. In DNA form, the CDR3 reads TGTGCCAGCTTTGTTTGGGGGCCCGGTCAGCCCCAGCATTTT. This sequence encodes CASFVWGPGQPQHF.

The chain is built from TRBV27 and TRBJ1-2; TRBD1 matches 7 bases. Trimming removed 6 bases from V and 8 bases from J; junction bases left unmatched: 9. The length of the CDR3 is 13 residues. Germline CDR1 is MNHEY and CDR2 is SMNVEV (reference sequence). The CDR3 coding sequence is TGTGCCAGCAGATTTCACAGGGGAAAGGGCTACACCTTC. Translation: CASRFHRGKGYTF.

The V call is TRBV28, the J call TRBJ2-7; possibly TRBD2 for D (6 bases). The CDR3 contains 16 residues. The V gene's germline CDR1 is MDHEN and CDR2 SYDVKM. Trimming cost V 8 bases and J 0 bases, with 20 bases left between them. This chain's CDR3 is CASGSYSGLSSYEQYF. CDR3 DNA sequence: TGTGCCAGCGGGTCCTACAGCGGGTTAAGCTCCTACGAGCAGTACTTC.